This TCR beta chain was sequenced for a study of T cells in Graves' hyperthyroidism and ophthalmopathy. TCR beta CDR3 sequences were amplified from RNA transcripts. Carried out on the TCR CDR3, a first-round RT-PCR used the HTBI primer set. TCRdb reprocessed the multiplex PCR reads with MiXCR, giving one entry per CDR3 protein. Of more than 500,000 distinct CDR3 sequences in the sample, roughly 16% were seen once. On this clonotype itself: No antigen is known for it.

General study findings and limits: Blood samples included most of the expanded thyroid clonotypes exceeding 0.001. Researchers report that a 13 V-J model separated ophthalmopathy from stable hyperthyroidism.

Patients counted as stable if ophthalmopathy did not develop within 18 months. Lactation, pregnancy, other autoimmune disease or uncontrolled infection excluded patients. Trimming at V came to 3 bases and at J to 6 bases, leaving 5 bases not matched to a gene. The CDR3 extends over 14 amino acids. The germline V gene has CDR1 DFQATT and CDR2 SNEGSKA (reference sequence). Sequenced sample: blood. The sequence was obtained from a woman aged 25-40 years with Graves' hyperthyroidism. The gene calls are TRBV20-1 and TRBJ2-1, with 10 bases identical to TRBD2. This CDR3 is CSARASGRINEQFF. CDR3 nucleotide sequence: TGCAGTGCTAGGGCTAGCGGGAGAATCAATGAGCAGTTCTTC.